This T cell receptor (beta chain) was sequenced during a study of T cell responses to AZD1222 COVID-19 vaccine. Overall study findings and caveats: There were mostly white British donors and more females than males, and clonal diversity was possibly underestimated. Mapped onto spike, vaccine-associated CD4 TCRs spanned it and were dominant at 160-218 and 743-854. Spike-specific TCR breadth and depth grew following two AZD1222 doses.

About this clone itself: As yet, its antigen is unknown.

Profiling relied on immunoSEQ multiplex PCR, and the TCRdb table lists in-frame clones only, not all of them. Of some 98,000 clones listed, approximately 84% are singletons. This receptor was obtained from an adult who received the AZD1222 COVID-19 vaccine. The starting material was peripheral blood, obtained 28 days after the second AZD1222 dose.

The CDR3 coding sequence is TGCGCCAGCAGCTTGAGGTCCTTGGATGAAGCTTTCTTT. Residues: CASSLRSLDEAFF. V is TRBV5-1 and J is TRBJ1-1, with unresolved D. Germline V gene lookup returns CDR1 SGHRS and CDR2 YFSETQ. The length of the CDR3 is 13 residues. V lost 1 base and J lost 7, with 11 bases in between. Filled out from reference TRBV5-1 and TRBJ1-1, the complete variable domain reads KAGVTQTPRYLIKTRGQQVTLSCSPISGHRSVSWYQQTPGQGLQFLFEYFSETQRNKGNFPGRFSGRQFSNSRSEMNVSTLELGDSALYLCASSLRSLDEAFFGQGTRLTVV.